These 12 T cell receptor beta chains were sequenced from one sample in a study of control samples from healthy donors and cancer patients. The table came from immunoSEQ multiplex PCR; TCRdb's copy has only in-frame clones and leaves some out. The data show about 160,000 clones, 85% to 90% seen once. The specimen was blood. These receptor sequences come from a man aged 25 to 45 in good health.

CDR3 nucleotide sequence: TGTGCCAGCGCTTGGCAGGAACTTAACACTGAAGCTTTCTTT. This encodes CASAWQELNTEAFF. V is TRBV6-6 and J is TRBJ1-1; D not certain. V was trimmed by 8 bases and J by 2 bases, leaving 15 bases between them. CDR1 is MNHNY and CDR2 is SVGAGI in the germline V gene (reference sequence). This CDR3 is built from 14 residues.

V and J are TRBV7-8 and TRBJ2-3, with TRBD2 as a possible D gene (5 bases). Germline loops: CDR1 SGHVS, CDR2 FQNEAQ. The CDR3 totals 14 residues. V dropped 5 bases and J dropped 5 bases, with 14 bases sitting between them. CDR3 nucleotide sequence: TGTGCCAGCAGCCCATTTATGGGAGTAGATACGCAGTATTTT. Its protein is CASSPFMGVDTQYF.

The genes are TRBV18 and TRBJ2-7; TRBD1 is a possible D gene (5 bases). The length of the CDR3 is 14 residues. Germline V gene data show CDR1 as KGHSH and CDR2 as LQKENI. The V and J ends lost 6 bases and 2 bases respectively, with 14 bases between them. CDR3 bases: TGTGCCAGCTCTAGGGGCGGCGCCCCCTACGAGCAGTACTTC. It codes for CASSRGGAPYEQYF.

The V call is TRBV5-4, the J call TRBJ2-3; 11 nucleotides line up with TRBD2. CDR3 length equals 16 residues. The ends lost 6 bases at V and 2 bases at J; junction bases unmatched: 8. Per the germline V gene, CDR1 is SGHNT and CDR2 is YYREEE (reference sequence). The CDR3 here is CASTDLAGGPTDTQYF. CDR3 sequence (DNA): TGTGCCAGCACCGATCTAGCGGGGGGCCCCACAGATACGCAGTATTTT.

V usage is TRBV6-6 and J usage is TRBJ1-6; D is unclear. Germline CDR1 is MNHNY and CDR2 is SVGAGI (reference sequence). This CDR3 region has 12 residues. Trimming stripped 5 bases from V and 6 bases from J, with 5 bases between. The CDR3 region has the DNA TGTGCCAGCAGTGCCGCTAATTCACCCCTCCACTTT. It specifies CASSAANSPLHF.

The chain couples TRBV15 to TRBJ1-5; D is ambiguous. Between the trimmed V and J ends, which lost 0 bases and 7 bases, there was a span of 10 bases. Germline CDR1 LNHNV, CDR2 YYDKDF (reference sequence). This CDR3 has 14 amino acids. For the CDR3, the DNA is TGTGCCACCAGCAGAGATTGGGCAAGGCAGCCCCAGCATTTT. Amino acids: CATSRDWARQPQHF.

In this sample, this clone turned up once. The CDR3 sequence: CASRDRGGSYNEQFF. CDR3 DNA: TGTGCCAGCCGGGACAGGGGGGGCTCCTACAATGAGCAGTTCTTC. The chain carries TRBV7-9 and TRBJ2-1; TRBD1 aligns across 11 bases. The CDR3 length is 15 residues. The V segment lost 8 bases and the J segment 0 bases; nucleotides outside the gene matches: 3. The V gene's germline CDR1 is SEHNR and CDR2 FQNEAQ (reference sequence).

This clone was detected only once. This chain uses TRBV29-1 with TRBJ1-2, with a weak D call TRBD1 (5 bases). This CDR3 has 12 amino acids. Germline loops: CDR1 SQVTM, CDR2 ANQGSEA. V was trimmed by 3 bases and J by 7 bases, leaving 12 bases between them. The CDR3, as DNA: TGCAGCGTTGAGGAGGGGATGCGTGGCTACACCTTC. It encodes CSVEEGMRGYTF.

This chain uses TRBV11-3 with TRBJ1-1, with no clear D. Germline V gene sequence: CDR1 SGHNT, CDR2 YENEEA. This CDR3 is 13 amino acids long. V was clipped by 3 bases and J by 4 bases, with 9 bases between them. The CDR3 loop is CASSFGRVTEAFF. In nucleotides, the CDR3 is TGTGCCAGCAGCTTCGGCAGAGTCACTGAAGCTTTCTTT.

J is TRBJ1-1 and V is TRBV29-1; no reliable D call. V dropped 3 bases and J dropped 5 bases, with 7 bases sitting between them. This CDR3 spans 11 amino acids. Per germline, CDR1 SQVTM and CDR2 ANQGSEA. The CDR3: CSVEGRTEAFF. Written as DNA, the CDR3 is TGCAGCGTTGAGGGTAGGACTGAAGCTTTCTTT. The whole variable domain, remainder taken from reference TRBV29-1 and TRBJ1-1, is SAVISQKPSRDICQRGTSLTIQCQVDSQVTMMFWYRQQPGQSLTLIATANQGSEATYESGFVIDKFPISRPNLTFSTLTVSNMSPEDSSIYLCSVEGRTEAFFGQGTRLTVV.

V and J are TRBV18 and TRBJ1-2, with D perhaps matching TRBD1 (6 bases). The germline V gene has CDR1 KGHSH and CDR2 LQKENI. The CDR3 has 13 amino acids. The ends were cut back, 5 bases at V and 4 bases at J, with 11 bases in the middle. The CDR3 coding sequence is TGTGCCAGCTCAGCGTGGGGGCCCTATGGCTACACCTTC. Residues: CASSAWGPYGYTF.

The V call is TRBV2, the J call TRBJ2-1; tentatively, D is TRBD2 (6 bases). Germline CDR1 reads SNHLY; CDR2 reads FYNNEI. V lost 8 bases and J 7 bases, leaving 18 bases between the germline ends. This CDR3 contains 14 residues. The CDR3 DNA sequence: TGTGCCAGCCCCGACGGTCTGCGGGGTAATGAGCAGTTCTTC. This encodes CASPDGLRGNEQFF.